Listed below are T cell receptor beta chains from one sample, sequenced in a study of CD8+ T cells in alopecia areata. Profiled with immunoSEQ multiplex PCR; TCRdb holds only in-frame clones, not every one. The table shows more than 75,000 clones, with 41% occurring only once. The sequencing input was CD4+ T cells sorted from blood. The receptors were sampled from a human donor with alopecia areata. The CDR3 runs from the conserved cysteine through the conserved F or W. Fields, in order: clone size, J gene, D gene, V gene, CDR3 protein, CDR3 DNA. A D gene is named only where the DNA matches it firmly. Clone size, where shown, is once, few, many, or a class for clones that have expanded.

few | TRBJ2-1 | . | TRBV29-1 | CSVEARESGYNEQFF | TGCAGCGTTGAAGCCAGAGAGAGCGGATACAATGAGCAGTTCTTC
. | TRBJ2-1 | . | TRBV29-1 | CSVVVGQGSWQFF | TGCAGCGTTGTTGTGGGTCAGGGCTCGTGGCAGTTCTTC
. | TRBJ1-2 | . | TRBV9 | CASSVEGGLVYGYTF | TGTGCCAGCAGCGTAGAGGGGGGCCTCGTCTATGGCTACACCTTC
. | TRBJ2-5 | . | TRBV6-5 | CASSEGHNQETQYF | TGTGCCAGCAGTGAGGGACACAACCAAGAGACCCAGTACTTC
. | TRBJ2-3 | . | TRBV29-1 | CSVEGTIALTDTQYF | TGCAGCGTTGAAGGTACCATCGCTCTCACAGATACGCAGTATTTT
. | TRBJ1-2 | TRBD1 | TRBV5-1 | CASSPTGNYGYTF | TGCGCCAGCAGCCCGACAGGGAACTATGGCTACACCTTC
few | TRBJ2-7 | TRBD2 | TRBV7-2 | CASGGRASGRYEQYF | TGTGCCAGCGGCGGGAGGGCCTCAGGGCGCTACGAGCAGTACTTC
. | TRBJ1-6 | . | TRBV30 | CAWSGRTAYNSPLHF | TGTGCCTGGAGTGGAAGGACAGCTTATAATTCACCCCTCCACTTT
. | TRBJ1-6 | . | TRBV29-1 | CSVGGVRSPLHF | TGCAGCGTTGGGGGGGTAAGGTCACCCCTCCACTTT
few | TRBJ2-7 | . | TRBV5-4 | CASSTTLDEQYF | TGTGCCAGCAGCACGACACTCGACGAGCAGTACTTC